This T cell receptor (beta chain) is from a study of OX40 agonist ivuxolimab in advanced cancers. About the study: An agonistic anti-OX40 (CD134) antibody, ivuxolimab, was used to treat the patients. All patients had ivuxolimab intravenously every 2 weeks at 0.01 to 10 mg/kg. Study results and caveats: The average count of expanded clones was higher among CD8+ T cells than among CD4+.

This clone was detected once. Its antigen is undetermined. Per germline, CDR1 SGDLS and CDR2 YYNGEE. The CDR3 has 15 amino acids. The V gene lost 3 bases and the J gene lost 4 bases, with 16 bases spanning the gap. Clones were read by immunoSEQ multiplex PCR, and TCRdb kept only the in-frame ones, dropping some. This table has tens of thousands of clones, over 75% appearing once. The clonotype originates from an adult with an advanced solid tumor such as melanoma, head and neck, liver or kidney cancer. The sequences come from CD4+ or CD8+ T cells sorted from blood, collected in a trial of the OX40 agonist ivuxolimab. The V gene is TRBV9, the J gene TRBJ2-5; D is possibly TRBD1 or TRBD2 (7 bases each). The CDR3 DNA reads TGTGCCAGCAGCGCCTCCAGGGGGGGAGTAGAGACCCAGTACTTC. It translates to CASSASRGGVETQYF.